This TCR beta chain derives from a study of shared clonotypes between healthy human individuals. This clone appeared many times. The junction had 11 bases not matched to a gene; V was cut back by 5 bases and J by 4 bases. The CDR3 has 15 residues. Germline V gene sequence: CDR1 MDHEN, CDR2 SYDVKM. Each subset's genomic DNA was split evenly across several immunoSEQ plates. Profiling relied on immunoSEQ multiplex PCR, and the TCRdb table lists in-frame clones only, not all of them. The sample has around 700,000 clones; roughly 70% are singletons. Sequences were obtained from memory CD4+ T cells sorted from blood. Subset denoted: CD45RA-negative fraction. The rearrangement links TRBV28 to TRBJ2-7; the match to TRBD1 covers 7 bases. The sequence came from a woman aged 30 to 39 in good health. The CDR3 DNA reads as TGTGCCAGCAGTCCCCGCCCGACAGGGATTTACGAGCAGTACTTC. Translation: CASSPRPTGIYEQYF.